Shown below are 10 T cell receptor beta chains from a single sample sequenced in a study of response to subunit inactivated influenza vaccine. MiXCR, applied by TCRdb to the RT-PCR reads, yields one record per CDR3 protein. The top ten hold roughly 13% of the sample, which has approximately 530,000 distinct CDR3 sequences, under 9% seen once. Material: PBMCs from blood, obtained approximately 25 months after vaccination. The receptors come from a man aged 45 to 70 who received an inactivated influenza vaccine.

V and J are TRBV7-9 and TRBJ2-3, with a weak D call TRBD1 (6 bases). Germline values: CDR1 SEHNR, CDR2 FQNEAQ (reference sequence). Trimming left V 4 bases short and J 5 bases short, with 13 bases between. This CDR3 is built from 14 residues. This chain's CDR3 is CASSSTVGGDTQYF. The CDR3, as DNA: TGTGCCAGCAGCTCAACCGTAGGGGGAGATACGCAGTATTTT.

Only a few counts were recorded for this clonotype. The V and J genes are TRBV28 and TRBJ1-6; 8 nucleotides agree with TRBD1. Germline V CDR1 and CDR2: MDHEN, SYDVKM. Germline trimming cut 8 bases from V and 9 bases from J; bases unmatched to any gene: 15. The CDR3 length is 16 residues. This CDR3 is CASVTGTGQGSSPLHF. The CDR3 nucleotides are TGTGCCAGCGTAACCGGAACAGGACAGGGAAGTTCACCCCTCCACTTT.

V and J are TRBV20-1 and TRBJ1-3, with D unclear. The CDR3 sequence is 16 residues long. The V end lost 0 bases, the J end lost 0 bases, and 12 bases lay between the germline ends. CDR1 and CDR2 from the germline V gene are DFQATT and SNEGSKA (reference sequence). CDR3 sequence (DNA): TGCAGTGCTAGAGATTTATACCCCCGCTCTGGAAACACCATATATTTT. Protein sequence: CSARDLYPRSGNTIYF.

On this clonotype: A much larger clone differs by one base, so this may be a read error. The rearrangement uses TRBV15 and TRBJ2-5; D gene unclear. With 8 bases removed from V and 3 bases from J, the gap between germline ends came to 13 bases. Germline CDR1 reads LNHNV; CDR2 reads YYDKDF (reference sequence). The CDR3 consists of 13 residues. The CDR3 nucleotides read TGTGCCACCTCCGACGGACGGAAAGAGACCCAGTACTTC. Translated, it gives CATSDGRKETQYF.

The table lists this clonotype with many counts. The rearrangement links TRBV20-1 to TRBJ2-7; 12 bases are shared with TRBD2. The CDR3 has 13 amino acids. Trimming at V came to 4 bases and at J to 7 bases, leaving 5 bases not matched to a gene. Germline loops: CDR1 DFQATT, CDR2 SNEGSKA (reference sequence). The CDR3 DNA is TGCAGTGCTATACCTAGCGGGAGGGGTGAGCAGTACTTC. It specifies CSAIPSGRGEQYF.

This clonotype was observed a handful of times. CDR3 amino acids: CAISEDAVNEKLFF. DNA for the CDR3: TGTGCCATCAGTGAGGACGCAGTAAATGAAAAACTGTTTTTT. J is TRBJ1-4 and V is TRBV10-3; the D is unclear. This CDR3 region has 14 residues. Germline values: CDR1 ENHRY, CDR2 SYGVKD. V lost 2 bases, J lost 5 bases, and 9 bases lay in between.

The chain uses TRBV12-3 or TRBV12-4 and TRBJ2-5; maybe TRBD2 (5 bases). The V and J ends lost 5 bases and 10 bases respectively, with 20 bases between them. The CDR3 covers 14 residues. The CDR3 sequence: CASSAPGPGDYQYF. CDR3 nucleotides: TGTGCCAGCAGTGCCCCCGGACCCGGGGATTACCAGTACTTC.

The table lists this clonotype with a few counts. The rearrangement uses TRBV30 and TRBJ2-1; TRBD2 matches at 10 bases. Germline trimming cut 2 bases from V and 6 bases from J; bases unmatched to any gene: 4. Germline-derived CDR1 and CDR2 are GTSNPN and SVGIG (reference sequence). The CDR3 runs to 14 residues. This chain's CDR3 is CAWSLAGVGNEQFF. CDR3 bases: TGTGCCTGGAGTCTAGCGGGAGTCGGCAATGAGCAGTTCTTC. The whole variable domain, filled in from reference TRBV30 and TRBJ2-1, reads SQTIHQWPATLVQPVGSPLSLECTVEGTSNPNLYWYRQAAGRGLQLLFYSVGIGQISSEVPQNLSASRPQDRQFILSSKKLLLSDSGFYLCAWSLAGVGNEQFFGPGTRLTVL.

This chain's CDR3 is CASSPDWAAGAYNEQFF. CDR3 nucleotide sequence: TGTGCCAGCAGCCCTGACTGGGCAGCGGGAGCCTACAATGAGCAGTTCTTC. The chain couples TRBV28 to TRBJ2-1; TRBD2 aligns across 8 bases. The ends lost 6 bases at V and 2 bases at J; junction bases unmatched: 12. This CDR3 contains 17 residues. Germline lookup yields CDR1 MDHEN and CDR2 SYDVKM.

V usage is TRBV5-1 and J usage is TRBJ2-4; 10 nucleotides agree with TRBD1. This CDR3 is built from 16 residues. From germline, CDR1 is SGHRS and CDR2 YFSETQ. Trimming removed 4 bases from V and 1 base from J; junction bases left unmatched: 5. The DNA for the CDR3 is TGCGCCAGCAGCCTTCCGGGACAGGGGGCCAAAAACATTCAGTACTTC. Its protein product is CASSLPGQGAKNIQYF.